The 9 T cell receptor beta chains given below trace back to one sample, sequenced in a study of blood T cell repertoires in COVID-19. TCRdb keeps only in-frame clones here, not all; method: immunoSEQ multiplex PCR. Of some 150,000 clones in the sample, 84% were seen once. What was sequenced was peripheral blood. The receptors were sampled from a woman aged 45-60 years in a cohort sampled during active or convalescent COVID-19.

CDR3 sequence reads: CASKTGQGAEKLFF. In DNA form, the CDR3 reads TGTGCCAGCAAAACGGGACAGGGGGCTGAAAAACTGTTTTTT. The rearrangement uses TRBV6-5 and TRBJ1-4, with TRBD1 identical over 12 bases. The V gene's germline CDR1 is MNHEY and CDR2 SVGAGI. This CDR3 has 14 amino acids. V lost 7 bases and J lost 7; bases outside the gene matches: 4.

The V gene is TRBV2, the J gene TRBJ1-2; 8 bases fit TRBD1. Looked up from germline, CDR1 is SNHLY and CDR2 is FYNNEI. Trimming took 0 bases from V and 8 from J; bases not matched to a gene: 5. CDR3 length equals 14 residues. The CDR3 here is CASSEAGRGQGYTF. The DNA of the CDR3 is TGTGCCAGCAGTGAAGCTGGCAGGGGGCAAGGCTACACCTTC.

The J gene is TRBJ1-1, the V gene TRBV27, with D possibly TRBD1 on 6 matching bases. There are 17 residues in the CDR3. The V end was cut by 6 bases, the J end by 2 bases, with 22 bases between. Looked up from germline, CDR1 is MNHEY and CDR2 is SMNVEV (reference sequence). The CDR3 sequence: CASRGRGGERSNTEAFF. The CDR3, as DNA: TGTGCCAGCAGGGGACGGGGGGGCGAGAGGAGTAACACTGAAGCTTTCTTT.

The chain recombines TRBV11-1 with TRBJ2-7, with 7 bases identical to TRBD1. V dropped 2 bases and J dropped 2; count of bases not matched to a gene: 9. The CDR3 is 16 residues long. CDR1 is SGHAT, CDR2 FQDESV, per germline (reference sequence). CDR3 loop: CASSLKRQGWTYEQYF. CDR3 in DNA: TGTGCCAGCAGCTTAAAGCGACAGGGATGGACCTACGAGCAGTACTTC. Supplemented by reference TRBV11-1 and TRBJ2-7, the full variable domain reads EAEVAQSPRYKITEKSQAVAFWCDPISGHATLYWYRQILGQGPELLVQFQDESVVDDSQLPKDRFSAERLKGVDSTLKIQPAELGDSAMYLCASSLKRQGWTYEQYFGPGTRLTVT.

The chain recombines TRBV6-5 with TRBJ2-7; 9 bases align to TRBD1. Germline V CDR1 and CDR2: MNHEY, SVGAGI. CDR3 length: 13 residues. Losses at the gene ends were 2 bases for V and 7 bases for J; bases not matched to a gene: 3. CDR3 sequence reads: CASSYHRGLEQYF. CDR3 DNA: TGTGCCAGCAGTTACCACAGGGGGCTTGAGCAGTACTTC.

The chain employs TRBV24-1 and TRBJ2-7; D may be TRBD2 (5 bases). The V gene lost 2 bases and the J gene lost 5 bases, with 18 bases spanning the gap. CDR1 and CDR2 from the germline V gene are KGHDR and SFDVKD. CDR3 size: 16 residues. The CDR3 DNA reads TGTGCCACCAGTGATTCCCAGCGGAGCCTCGGCCACGAGCAGTACTTC. This translates into CATSDSQRSLGHEQYF.

Only a few counts were recorded for this clone. One end of the junction does not line up with germline, which may come from a read error. This chain joins TRBV4-3 and TRBJ2-2, with 10 bases matching TRBD2. In germline, CDR1 is LGHNA, CDR2 YSLEER. There are 17 residues in the CDR3. The CDR3: CASSQDRGSGGPRGAVF. In DNA, the CDR3 is TGCGCCAGCAGCCAAGATCGTGGTAGCGGGGGGCCCCGGGGAGCTGTTTTT.

In DNA, the CDR3 is TGTGCCAGCAGCCAAGATGTAACAGGGGGATCGCCTGGGGCCAACGTCCTGACTTTC. This gives the protein CASSQDVTGGSPGANVLTF. V gene TRBV4-2 combines with J gene TRBJ2-6, with TRBD1 identical over 8 bases. CDR3 length: 19 residues. The ends lost 0 bases at V and 2 bases at J; junction bases unmatched: 9. Per germline, CDR1 LGHNA and CDR2 YNFKEQ.

This chain connects TRBV18 to TRBJ2-3, with 11 positions matching TRBD2. Trimming at V came to 3 bases and at J to 5 bases, leaving 7 bases not matched to a gene. CDR3 length: 16 residues. Germline V lookup: CDR1 KGHSH, CDR2 LQKENI. This CDR3 is CASSPRSGGVGDTQYF. In nucleotides, the CDR3 is TGTGCCAGCTCACCCCGTAGCGGGGGGGTCGGAGATACGCAGTATTTT.